Listed below are T cell receptor beta chains from one sample, sequenced in a study of blood T cell repertoires in COVID-19. Assay used: immunoSEQ multiplex PCR; TCRdb lists only in-frame clones, some missing. Of approximately 50,000 clones detected, more than 75% appear once; the ten largest clones hold under 4.5%. The sample comprised peripheral blood. The source is a human donor in a cohort sampled during active COVID-19. CDR3s include the opening cysteine and the closing phenylalanine or tryptophan. A D gene is named only where the DNA matches it firmly.

D gene: NA; J gene: TRBJ2-2; V gene: TRBV2; CDR3 protein: CASSPGGRTTGELFF
D gene: NA; J gene: TRBJ2-3; V gene: TRBV24-1; CDR3 protein: CATIVPVTDTQYF
D gene: TRBD1; J gene: TRBJ1-5; V gene: TRBV3-1/TRBV3-2; CDR3 protein: CASSHGGTGGLQPQHF
D gene: NA; J gene: TRBJ1-5; V gene: TRBV25-1; CDR3 protein: CASSEPKVTNQPQHF
D gene: TRBD1; J gene: TRBJ2-2; V gene: TRBV24-1; CDR3 protein: CATSVPGTGVLGTSGELFF
D gene: NA; J gene: TRBJ1-6; V gene: TRBV18; CDR3 protein: CASSPAGGGNSPLHF
D gene: NA; J gene: TRBJ2-3; V gene: TRBV7-3; CDR3 protein: CASSVGHATDTQYF
D gene: NA; J gene: TRBJ1-5; V gene: TRBV20-1; CDR3 protein: CSASVSGASNQPQHF
D gene: TRBD2; J gene: TRBJ2-1; V gene: TRBV6-6; CDR3 protein: CASSQYTGLAGGSRFF
D gene: TRBD1; J gene: TRBJ1-2; V gene: TRBV27; CDR3 protein: CASSLSGQGLYGYTF
D gene: NA; J gene: TRBJ2-7; V gene: TRBV15; CDR3 protein: CATSRDSYEQYF
D gene: TRBD1; J gene: TRBJ1-5; V gene: TRBV7-2; CDR3 protein: CASSLAGQGVNQPQHF
D gene: NA; J gene: TRBJ2-1; V gene: TRBV5-1; CDR3 protein: CASSDAGKVDNEQFF
D gene: TRBD1; J gene: TRBJ2-5; V gene: TRBV11-2; CDR3 protein: CASSPSTGRETQYF
D gene: NA; J gene: TRBJ1-2; V gene: TRBV28; CDR3 protein: CASSFIGRGFDGYTF
D gene: TRBD1; J gene: TRBJ2-1; V gene: TRBV5-1; CDR3 protein: CASSTRTGGAHNEQFF
D gene: NA; J gene: TRBJ1-1; V gene: TRBV21-1; CDR3 protein: CAIPGVEAFF
D gene: NA; J gene: TRBJ2-1; V gene: TRBV15; CDR3 protein: CATSPDGSGTYNEQFF
D gene: TRBD1; J gene: TRBJ1-6; V gene: TRBV5-6; CDR3 protein: CASSVGTGDNSPLHF
D gene: NA; J gene: TRBJ2-6; V gene: TRBV9; CDR3 protein: CASSVETAGANVLTF
D gene: TRBD1; J gene: TRBJ1-2; V gene: TRBV6-1; CDR3 protein: CASSGLTGGADYGYTF
D gene: NA; J gene: TRBJ1-1; V gene: TRBV4-2; CDR3 protein: CASSQALATEAFF
D gene: NA; J gene: TRBJ1-2; V gene: TRBV9; CDR3 protein: CASSARGFDGYTF
D gene: TRBD1; J gene: TRBJ2-5; V gene: TRBV11-3; CDR3 protein: CASSARQGQETQYF
D gene: TRBD2; J gene: TRBJ2-1; V gene: TRBV28; CDR3 protein: CASSLEGLAESVPYNEQFF
D gene: TRBD1; J gene: TRBJ2-2; V gene: TRBV2; CDR3 protein: CASSDRDRSSRELFF
D gene: NA; J gene: TRBJ2-1; V gene: TRBV24-1; CDR3 protein: CATSDLRVVDNEQFF
D gene: NA; J gene: TRBJ1-4; V gene: TRBV4-1; CDR3 protein: CASSRTSGAANEKLFF
D gene: NA; J gene: TRBJ1-4; V gene: TRBV5-6; CDR3 protein: CASSLVGHNEKLFF